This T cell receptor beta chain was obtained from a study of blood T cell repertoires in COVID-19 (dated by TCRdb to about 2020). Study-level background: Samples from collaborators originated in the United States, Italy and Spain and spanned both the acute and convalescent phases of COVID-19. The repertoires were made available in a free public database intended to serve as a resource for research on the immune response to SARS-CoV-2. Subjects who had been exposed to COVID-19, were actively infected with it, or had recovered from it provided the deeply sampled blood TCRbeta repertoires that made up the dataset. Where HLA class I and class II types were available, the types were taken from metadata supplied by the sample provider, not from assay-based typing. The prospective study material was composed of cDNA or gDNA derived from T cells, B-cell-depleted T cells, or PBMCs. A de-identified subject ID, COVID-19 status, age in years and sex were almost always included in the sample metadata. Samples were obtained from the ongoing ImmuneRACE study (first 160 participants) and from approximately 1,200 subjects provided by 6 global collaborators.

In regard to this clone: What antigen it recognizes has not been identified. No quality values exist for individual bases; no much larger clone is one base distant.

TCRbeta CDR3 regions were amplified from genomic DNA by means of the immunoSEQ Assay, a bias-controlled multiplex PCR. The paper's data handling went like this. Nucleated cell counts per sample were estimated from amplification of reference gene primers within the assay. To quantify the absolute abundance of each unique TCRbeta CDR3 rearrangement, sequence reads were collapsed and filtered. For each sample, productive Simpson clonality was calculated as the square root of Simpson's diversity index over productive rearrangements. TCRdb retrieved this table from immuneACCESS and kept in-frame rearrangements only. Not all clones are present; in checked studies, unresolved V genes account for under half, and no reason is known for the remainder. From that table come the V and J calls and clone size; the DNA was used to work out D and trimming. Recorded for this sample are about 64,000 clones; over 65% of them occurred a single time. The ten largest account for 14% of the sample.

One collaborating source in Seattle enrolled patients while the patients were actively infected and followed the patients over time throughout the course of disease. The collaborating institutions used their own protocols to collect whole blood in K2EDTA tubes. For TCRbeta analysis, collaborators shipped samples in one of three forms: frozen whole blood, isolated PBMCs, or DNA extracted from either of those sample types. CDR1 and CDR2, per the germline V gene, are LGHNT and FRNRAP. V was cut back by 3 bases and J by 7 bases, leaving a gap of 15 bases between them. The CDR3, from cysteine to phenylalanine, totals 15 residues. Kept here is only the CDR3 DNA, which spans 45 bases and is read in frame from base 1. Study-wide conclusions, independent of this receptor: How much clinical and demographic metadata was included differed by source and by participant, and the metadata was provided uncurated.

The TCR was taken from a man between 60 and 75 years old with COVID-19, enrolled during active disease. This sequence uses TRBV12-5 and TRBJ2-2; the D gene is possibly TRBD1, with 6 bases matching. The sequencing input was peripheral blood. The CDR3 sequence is CASGLLSGGIGELFF. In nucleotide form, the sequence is TGTGCTAGTGGTTTACTTTCTGGGGGCATCGGGGAGCTGTTTTTT.